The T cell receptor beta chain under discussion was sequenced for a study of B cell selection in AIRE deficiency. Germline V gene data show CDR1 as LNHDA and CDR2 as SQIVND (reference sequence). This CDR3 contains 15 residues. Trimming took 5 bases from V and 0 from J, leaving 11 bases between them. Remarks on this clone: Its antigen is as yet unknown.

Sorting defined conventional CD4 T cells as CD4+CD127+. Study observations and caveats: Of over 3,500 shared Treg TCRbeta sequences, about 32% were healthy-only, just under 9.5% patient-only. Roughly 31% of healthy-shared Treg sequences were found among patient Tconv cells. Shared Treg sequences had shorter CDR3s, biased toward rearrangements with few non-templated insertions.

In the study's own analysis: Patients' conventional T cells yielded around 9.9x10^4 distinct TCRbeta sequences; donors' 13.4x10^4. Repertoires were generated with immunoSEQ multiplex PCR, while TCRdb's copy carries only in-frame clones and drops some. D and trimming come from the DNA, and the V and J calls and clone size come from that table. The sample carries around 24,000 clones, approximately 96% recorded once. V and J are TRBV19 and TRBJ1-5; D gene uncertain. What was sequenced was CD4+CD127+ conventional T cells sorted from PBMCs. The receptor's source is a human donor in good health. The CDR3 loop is CASSLNIGSNQPQHF. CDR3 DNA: TGTGCCAGTAGTTTAAATATCGGTAGCAATCAGCCCCAGCATTTT.